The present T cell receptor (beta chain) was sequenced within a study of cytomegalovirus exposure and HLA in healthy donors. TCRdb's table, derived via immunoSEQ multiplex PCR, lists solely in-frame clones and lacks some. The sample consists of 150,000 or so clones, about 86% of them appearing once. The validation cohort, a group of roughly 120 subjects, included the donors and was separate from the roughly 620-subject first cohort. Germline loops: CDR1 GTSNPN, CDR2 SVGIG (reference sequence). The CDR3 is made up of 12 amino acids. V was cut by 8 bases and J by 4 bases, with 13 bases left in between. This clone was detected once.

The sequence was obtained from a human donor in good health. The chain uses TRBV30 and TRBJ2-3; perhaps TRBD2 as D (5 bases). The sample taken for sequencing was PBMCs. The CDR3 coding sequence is TGTGCCGCTGGCGGGCAGGCAGATACGCAGTATTTT. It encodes CAAGGQADTQYF. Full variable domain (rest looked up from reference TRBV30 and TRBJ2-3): SQTIHQWPATLVQPVGSPLSLECTVEGTSNPNLYWYRQAAGRGLQLLFYSVGIGQISSEVPQNLSASRPQDRQFILSSKKLLLSDSGFYLCAAGGQADTQYFGPGTRLTVL.